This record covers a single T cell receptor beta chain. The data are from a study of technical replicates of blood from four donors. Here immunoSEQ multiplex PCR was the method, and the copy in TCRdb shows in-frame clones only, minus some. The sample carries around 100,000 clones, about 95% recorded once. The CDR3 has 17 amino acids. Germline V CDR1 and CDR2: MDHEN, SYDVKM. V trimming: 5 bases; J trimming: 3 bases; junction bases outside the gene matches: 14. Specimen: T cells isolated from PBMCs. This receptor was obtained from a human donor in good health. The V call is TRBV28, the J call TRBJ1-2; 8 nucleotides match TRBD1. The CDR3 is CASSDPLGQGGYYGYTF. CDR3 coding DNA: TGTGCCAGCAGTGACCCGCTCGGACAGGGTGGGTACTATGGCTACACCTTC.